The 20 T cell receptor beta chains listed next were all sequenced from one sample in a study of cytomegalovirus exposure and HLA in healthy donors. Sequencing used immunoSEQ multiplex PCR; TCRdb keeps in-frame clones, though not all of them. The table includes some 130,000 clones, approximately 82% detected once. The sample comprised PBMCs. Source of these receptors: a man in his thirties or forties in good health and CMV-seropositive.

The rearrangement joins TRBV29-1 to TRBJ2-5, with no clear D. The CDR3 is 12 residues long. Per the germline V gene, CDR1 is SQVTM and CDR2 is ANQGSEA. V was clipped by 3 bases and J by 0 bases, with 5 bases between them. The CDR3 nucleotides are TGCAGCGTTGAGTTCGACCAAGAGACCCAGTACTTC. Protein: CSVEFDQETQYF.

The V gene is TRBV25-1, the J gene TRBJ1-4; D call uncertain. The germline V gene has CDR1 MGHDK and CDR2 SYGVNS. There are 14 residues in the CDR3. Deletions cut 4 bases from V and 0 bases from J, with 6 bases between. The CDR3, as DNA: TGTGCCAGCAGTGTGGCAACAACTAATGAAAAACTGTTTTTT. This translates into CASSVATTNEKLFF.

CDR3 sequence reads: CASSSPKGDGYTF. The CDR3 DNA follows: TGTGCCAGCAGCTCCCCAAAGGGGGATGGCTACACCTTC. The chain uses TRBV11-2 and TRBJ1-2; a possible D gene is TRBD1 (6 bases). CDR1 is SGHAT and CDR2 is FQNNGV in the germline V gene. V was trimmed by 4 bases and J by 6 bases, leaving 12 bases between them. The CDR3 loop spans 13 amino acids.

At least ten counts were recorded for this clone. The V call is TRBV7-9, the J call TRBJ2-7, with 8 nucleotides matching TRBD2. With V trimmed by 11 bases and J by 3 bases, 9 bases remained unmatched. The CDR3 has 13 amino acids. The V gene's germline CDR1 is SEHNR and CDR2 FQNEAQ (reference sequence). The DNA of the CDR3 is TGTGCCGGGGTCGGGAGGGAGGGCTACGAGCAGTACTTC. It yields the protein CAGVGREGYEQYF.

The CDR3 sequence: CASSPGQKDTEAFF. CDR3 DNA: TGTGCCAGCAGCCCTGGACAGAAGGACACTGAAGCTTTCTTT. V gene TRBV7-6 combines with J gene TRBJ1-1, with TRBD1 as a possible D gene (6 bases). Trimming left V 5 bases short and J 3 bases short, with 13 bases between. Germline-derived CDR1 and CDR2 are SGHVS and FNYEAQ. The CDR3 runs to 14 residues.

The V call is TRBV11-3, the J call TRBJ2-5; 11 bases line up with TRBD2. Per germline, CDR1 SGHNT and CDR2 YENEEA. CDR3 length equals 16 residues. The V segment lost 6 bases and the J segment 0 bases; nucleotides outside the gene matches: 6. This chain's CDR3 is CASSLGLAGYQETQYF. The CDR3, as DNA: TGTGCCAGCAGTCTCGGACTAGCGGGCTACCAAGAGACCCAGTACTTC.

The chain recombines TRBV11-2 with TRBJ1-1; D call uncertain. V lost 3 bases and J 4 bases, leaving 9 bases between the germline ends. The CDR3 is made up of 13 amino acids. Germline assignment: CDR1 SGHAT and CDR2 FQNNGV. The CDR3 nucleotides are TGTGCCAGCAGCTTCACAGTGACCACTGAAGCTTTCTTT. It codes for CASSFTVTTEAFF.

This chain joins TRBV4-3 and TRBJ2-7; D might be TRBD2 (5 bases). The germline gives CDR1 LGHNA, CDR2 YSLEER. V lost 1 base and J lost 5, with 12 bases in between. The CDR3 runs 14 residues. The CDR3 DNA is TGCGCCAGCAGCCAAGTGGTTAGCGCGGACGAGCAGTACTTC. This codes for CASSQVVSADEQYF.

This clone was detected only a few times. This chain uses TRBV27 with TRBJ1-2; D call uncertain. Germline V CDR1 and CDR2: MNHEY, SMNVEV (reference sequence). V was trimmed by 5 bases and J by 3 bases, leaving 13 bases between them. This CDR3 is built from 14 residues. The CDR3 spells CASSPQTPHYGYTF. The CDR3 DNA reads TGTGCCAGCAGTCCCCAGACACCCCACTATGGCTACACCTTC.

The chain employs TRBV28 and TRBJ1-2; TRBD1 aligns across 9 bases. Germline loops: CDR1 MDHEN, CDR2 SYDVKM. V lost 5 bases, J lost 4 bases, and 11 bases stayed unmatched. The CDR3 is 16 residues long. CDR3 bases: TGTGCCAGCAGTCGCCCCCGGGACAGGGCTGTCTATGGCTACACCTTC. Translation gives CASSRPRDRAVYGYTF.

The chain uses TRBV6-1 and TRBJ2-3; D is perhaps TRBD2 (6 bases). Germline CDR1 MNHNS, CDR2 SASEGT. This CDR3 has 13 residues. The V end lost 7 bases, the J end lost 6 bases, and 14 bases lay between the germline ends. The CDR3 nucleotides are TGTGCCAGCACCCGGGACTTGGGGGATACGCAGTATTTT. Translation gives CASTRDLGDTQYF.

The chain uses TRBV5-6 and TRBJ1-1, with 9 bases lining up with TRBD1. The CDR3 has 16 amino acids. V trimming: 4 bases; J trimming: 5 bases; junction bases outside the gene matches: 12. The germline V gene encodes CDR1 SGHDT and CDR2 YYEEEE. The DNA for the CDR3 is TGTGCCAGCAGCCCCGACAGGGGGTGGGGTCGGACTGAAGCTTTCTTT. It codes for CASSPDRGWGRTEAFF.

This clone turned up a few times. The rearrangement uses TRBV9 and TRBJ1-6; TRBD1 aligns across 7 bases. V dropped 0 bases and J dropped 4; count of bases not matched to a gene: 1. Per the germline V gene, CDR1 is SGDLS and CDR2 is YYNGEE. The length of the CDR3 is 15 residues. CDR3 protein: CASSVEGAYNSPLHF. Here the CDR3 DNA reads TGTGCCAGCAGCGTAGAGGGGGCATATAATTCACCCCTCCACTTT.

The gene calls are TRBV9 and TRBJ2-5, with TRBD2 matching 12 bases. The junction had 4 bases not matched to a gene; V was cut back by 2 bases and J by 5 bases. The CDR3 consists of 15 residues. Germline lookup yields CDR1 SGDLS and CDR2 YYNGEE. The DNA for the CDR3 is TGTGCCAGCAGCGTCGCTAGCGGGAGGGGGGAGACCCAGTACTTC. It codes for CASSVASGRGETQYF.

Concerning this clone itself: At the DNA level, this CDR3 is encoded by other sequences in the same sample as well. The CDR3 loop reads CASSRDSQETQYF. In DNA, the CDR3 is TGTGCCAGCAGCCGGGACAGCCAAGAGACCCAGTACTTC. V and J are TRBV5-4 and TRBJ2-5; 7 bases are a match to TRBD1. Trimming took 4 bases from V and 1 from J; bases not matched to a gene: 1. The CDR3 has 13 residues. CDR1 is SGHNT and CDR2 is YYREEE in the germline V gene (reference sequence).

The chain combines TRBV18 with TRBJ2-7; the match to TRBD1 covers 9 bases. V dropped 6 bases and J dropped 5; count of bases not matched to a gene: 8. The CDR3 has 14 residues. From germline, CDR1 is KGHSH and CDR2 LQKENI. The CDR3 protein is CASSAGTGSDEQYF. The CDR3 DNA follows: TGTGCCAGCTCTGCAGGGACAGGGTCGGACGAGCAGTACTTC.

V usage is TRBV18 and J usage is TRBJ2-7; D is perhaps TRBD2 (6 bases). Trimming stripped 3 bases from V and 1 base from J, with 10 bases between. Germline loops: CDR1 KGHSH, CDR2 LQKENI. The CDR3 totals 14 residues. The CDR3 DNA follows: TGTGCCAGCTCACCGCCGGGGGTTTCCTACGAGCAGTACTTC. Protein: CASSPPGVSYEQYF. The entire variable domain, with the rest obtained from reference TRBV18 and TRBJ2-7, is as follows: NAGVMQNPRHLVRRRGQEARLRCSPMKGHSHVYWYRQLPEEGLKFMVYLQKENIIDESGMPKERFSAEFPKEGPSILRIQQVVRGDSAAYFCASSPPGVSYEQYFGPGTRLTVT.

This clone was seen just once. The V and J genes are TRBV6-6 and TRBJ2-7, with D tentatively TRBD2 (6 bases). V dropped 6 bases and J dropped 9 bases, with 15 bases sitting between them. Germline V gene data show CDR1 as MNHNY and CDR2 as SVGAGI (reference sequence). This CDR3 has 12 residues. CDR3 in amino acids: CASSTWDSWQYF. The CDR3 DNA follows: TGTGCCAGCAGCACCTGGGACTCCTGGCAGTACTTC.

V and J are TRBV5-1 and TRBJ2-5; 12 bases align to TRBD2. Germline V gene data show CDR1 as SGHRS and CDR2 as YFSETQ. J lost 5 bases, V lost 4 bases, and 6 bases had no gene match. The length of the CDR3 is 15 residues. The CDR3 sequence is CASSLAGGPEETQYF. The CDR3 DNA follows: TGCGCCAGCAGCCTAGCGGGGGGGCCGGAGGAGACCCAGTACTTC.

J is TRBJ2-5 and V is TRBV15; 7 nucleotides agree with TRBD2. J lost 3 bases, V lost 1 base, and 8 bases had no gene match. Germline V gene lookup returns CDR1 LNHNV and CDR2 YYDKDF (reference sequence). CDR3 length: 16 amino acids. The CDR3: CATSRVPGTTKETQYF. The DNA of the CDR3 is TGTGCCACCAGCAGAGTACCTGGGACTACTAAAGAGACCCAGTACTTC.